Here is one T cell receptor beta chain with its context. This clonotype was counted at least ten times. Which antigen it targets is not known. One base away there is no much larger clone; base qualities are not given. For repertoire sequencing, the TCR beta CDR3 regions were amplified from RNA transcripts. The first round of RT-PCR was done with HTBI primers and the Qiagen OneStep RT-PCR kit, and was followed by a second round of multiplex PCR, then size selection and purification. Libraries were sequenced paired-end with 100 bp reads on an Illumina HiSeq2000. As for how the authors treated the data: SOAPnuke was used to process the reads, removing any read that contained adapters or uncalled bases, had a mean Phred below 15, or lacked an exact match to the constant primer or identifier. COPE v1.2.5 was used to merge the high-quality paired reads. Each unique nucleotide sequence was treated as a clonotype, and MiTCR v1.1 was used to align the clonotypes to the IMGT TRB V, D and J references. Only V-J combinations with frequency above 0.0001 were analysed, covering approximately 99% of repertoires. For each V-J combination, a TCR clonal expansion and chaos score was defined as the ratio of F50 clonal expansion to chaos observed in the TCRdist matrix. Features were reduced by Welch's t-statistics and random forest to around 13 V-J combinations, which fed a naive Bayes classifier. The Morisita-Horn index was used to measure how similar the thyroid and blood repertoires were. TCRdb cleaned the public reads at Q25 with fastp, built clones with MiXCR and kept in-frame beta chains. Rows merge per CDR3 protein into single entries with the most common DNA and genes. The V and J calls reflect TCRdb's pipeline rather than the authors' work. Within this sample are 200,000 to 300,000 distinct CDR3 sequences, with about 46% of them counted one time only. About half of the sample comes from the top ten.

Ophthalmopathy patients had moderately to severely active disease, Clinical Activity Score of at least 3, NOSPECS grade of at least 4, and disease duration under 3 months. Patients were excluded if they had other autoimmune diseases, uncontrolled infections, pregnancy or lactation. Clinical symptoms, serum thyroxine, TRAb, thyroid ultrasound and orbital computed tomography were used for diagnosis. PBMCs were isolated from 8 to 10 ml of fresh peripheral blood by Ficoll-Paque density gradient centrifugation. Total RNA was extracted with Trizol reagent and quality-checked on an Agilent 2100 Bioanalyzer. V is shortened by 1 base, J by 5 bases, and the region joining them spans 9 bases. The CDR3, cysteine through phenylalanine, is 14 amino acids long. Left in the record is the CDR3 DNA by itself, 42 bases read in frame from the first base. The germline V gene provides CDR1 SGHVS and CDR2 FQNEAQ. These data belong to a study of Graves' ophthalmopathy and Graves' hyperthyroidism (dated by TCRdb to 2016 to 2019). Context from the whole study: Peripheral blood samples were taken at the time of initial diagnosis, before any treatment was given. The study used TCR beta repertoire signatures to distinguish Graves' ophthalmopathy from Graves' hyperthyroidism and to predict progression to ophthalmopathy. In total, around 140 blood samples were TCR-sequenced: 43 ophthalmopathy, over 70 hyperthyroidism and roughly 17 hyperthyroidism-to-ophthalmopathy patients. To explore V-J signatures distinguishing ophthalmopathy from hyperthyroidism, a discovery set of 100 patients (fewer than 45 ophthalmopathy, 57 stable hyperthyroidism) was enrolled. An independent validation cohort comprised fewer than 20 hyperthyroidism patients and 15 to 17 patients who later progressed from hyperthyroidism to ophthalmopathy. In several hyperthyroidism patients, the T-cell repertoires found in thyroid tissue were compared with those found in blood. Following sampling, methimazole starting at 30 mg daily was administered to hyperthyroidism patients, and high-dose intravenous methylprednisolone was administered to ophthalmopathy patients. The investigation overall reported the following: In validation, the model predicted ophthalmopathy progression with 70.59% sensitivity and 72% to 80% specificity; fewer than 15 predicted patients were CT-confirmed with GO in a median of approximately six months. Most of the expanded thyroid clonotypes with a frequency above 0.001 were also detected in blood, and it was suggested that the thyroid immune response may be reflected by blood repertoires. In cross-validation, the 13-signature model distinguished ophthalmopathy from stable hyperthyroidism with almost 90% sensitivity and about 84% specificity, and in the test set the corresponding values were roughly 80% and 76%. No statistical method was used to set the sample size in advance, and the investigators knew which group each participant was assigned to.

Source material: peripheral blood. The source is an adult man with Graves' ophthalmopathy. This receptor chain uses TRBV7-8 and TRBJ1-3; the D gene assignment is ambiguous. This receptor has the CDR3 CASSLDSRRNTIYF. The nucleotides read TGTGCCAGCAGCTTAGATTCCAGGAGAAACACCATATATTTT.